The 18 T cell receptor beta chains below all came from one sample that was sequenced in a study of blood T cell repertoires in COVID-19. Clones were read by immunoSEQ multiplex PCR, and TCRdb kept only the in-frame ones, dropping some. The profile shows 220,000 or so clones, around 86% of them singletons. The sample was PBMCs or T cells enriched from blood (not recorded which). All receptors come from a woman in her fifties or sixties who had recovered from COVID-19.

The rearrangement joins TRBV6-2 or TRBV6-3 to TRBJ1-2; 7 positions agree with TRBD1. The CDR3 is made up of 14 amino acids. In germline, CDR1 is MNHEY, CDR2 SVGEGT. J was trimmed by 5 bases and V by 5 bases; bases with no gene match: 8. The CDR3 nucleotides read TGTGCCAGCAGTATTGACAGGGTCTCATATGGCTACACCTTC. Its protein is CASSIDRVSYGYTF.

The chain combines TRBV12-5 with TRBJ2-4, with a weak D call TRBD2 (7 bases). V lost 3 bases and J 8 bases, leaving 17 bases between the germline ends. CDR3 length: 15 residues. In germline, CDR1 is LGHNT, CDR2 FRNRAP. The CDR3 DNA reads as TGTGCTAGTGGTTTAGGGGGAGGGGGACATGACATTCAGTACTTC. This gives the protein CASGLGGGGHDIQYF. Full variable domain (rest looked up from reference TRBV12-5 and TRBJ2-4): DARVTQTPRHKVTEMGQEVTMRCQPILGHNTVFWYRQTMMQGLELLAYFRNRAPLDDSGMPKDRFSAEMPDATLATLKIQPSEPRDSAVYFCASGLGGGGHDIQYFGAGTRLSVL.

This clone was counted between two and nine times. V is TRBV3-1 (or the pseudogene TRBV3-2) and J is TRBJ1-1; perhaps TRBD1 as D (5 bases). Germline CDR1 LGHDT, CDR2 YNNKEL (reference sequence). The CDR3 contains 15 residues. Trimming left V 0 bases short and J 11 bases short, with 19 bases between. Here the CDR3 DNA reads TGTGCCAGCAGCCAAGAAAGGGGAAACATCATGCGGGCTTTCTTT. As protein: CASSQERGNIMRAFF.

In its sample, this clone was seen a few times. The V and J genes are TRBV12-5 and TRBJ1-1; the D is unclear. Looked up from germline, CDR1 is LGHNT and CDR2 is FRNRAP. The CDR3 has 12 residues. Deletions cut 1 base from V and 6 bases from J, with 6 bases between. This CDR3 is CASGLAPSEAFF. For the CDR3, the DNA is TGTGCTAGTGGTTTGGCCCCATCTGAAGCTTTCTTT.

The CDR3 DNA sequence: TGTGCCAGCAGTCCCCTAAGGACAGGCGCGAACCCAACCTCTGGAAACACCATATATTTT. Encoded protein: CASSPLRTGANPTSGNTIYF. The chain couples TRBV27 to TRBJ1-3; TRBD1 agrees at 7 bases. V was clipped by 5 bases and J by 0 bases; unmatched bases: 19. The germline V gene has CDR1 MNHEY and CDR2 SMNVEV (reference sequence). This CDR3 region has 20 residues.

This chain joins TRBV2 and TRBJ2-7, with 7 bases matching TRBD1. Germline CDR1 reads SNHLY; CDR2 reads FYNNEI. J lost 2 bases, V lost 4 bases, and 5 bases had no gene match. The length of the CDR3 is 14 residues. The CDR3 region has the DNA TGTGCCAGCAGTGTCCCAGGGGGACCCTACGAGCAGTACTTC. This encodes CASSVPGGPYEQYF.

The chain couples TRBV7-9 to TRBJ2-3; TRBD2 matches 12 bases. The V segment lost 2 bases and the J segment 0 bases; nucleotides outside the gene matches: 9. Per the germline V gene, CDR1 is SEHNR and CDR2 is FQNEAQ (reference sequence). This CDR3 is built from 19 residues. In nucleotides, the CDR3 is TGTGCCAGCAGCTTACCTAGCGGGGGGGCCGAAAGGAGCACAGATACGCAGTATTTT. Amino acids: CASSLPSGGAERSTDTQYF.

V is TRBV5-4 and J is TRBJ1-6, with D unresolved. With 0 bases removed from V and 7 bases from J, the gap between germline ends came to 14 bases. CDR1 is SGHNT, CDR2 YYREEE, per germline (reference sequence). The CDR3 totals 16 residues. In DNA, the CDR3 is TGTGCCAGCAGCTTGGCGTCGTCGGGTCCAAATTCACCCCTCCACTTT. Protein: CASSLASSGPNSPLHF.

CDR3 coding DNA: TGTGCCAGCAGCTCACAACAGGGGGGGTTTTACGAGCAGTACTTC. Residues: CASSSQQGGFYEQYF. V is TRBV5-4 and J is TRBJ2-7; the D gene is possibly TRBD1 (8 bases). This CDR3 has 15 amino acids. Germline CDR1 and CDR2: SGHNT and YYREEE (reference sequence). V lost 3 bases and J 4 bases, leaving 17 bases between the germline ends.

The chain joins TRBV18 to TRBJ2-7; D is unresolved. From germline, CDR1 is KGHSH and CDR2 LQKENI. The CDR3 totals 15 residues. V lost 3 bases and J lost 4, with 16 bases in between. This chain's CDR3 is CASSPFLTERYEQYF. For the CDR3, the DNA is TGTGCCAGCTCACCCTTCTTGACGGAGAGATACGAGCAGTACTTC.

This chain joins TRBV7-2 and TRBJ2-2, with 7 bases fitting TRBD1. Per germline, CDR1 SGHTA and CDR2 FQGNSA. This CDR3 has 15 residues. The trim removed 5 bases at V and 1 base at J, leaving 4 bases unmatched. CDR3 in DNA: TGTGCCAGCAGCACTCACAGGGGGAACACCGGGGAGCTGTTTTTT. Its protein is CASSTHRGNTGELFF.

As DNA, the CDR3 is TGTGCCAGCAGTTACTCGAATCAGGGTCCCTACAATGAGCAGTTCTTC. Translating it yields CASSYSNQGPYNEQFF. The chain is built from TRBV6-5 and TRBJ2-1; perhaps TRBD1 as D (5 bases). Trimming pared 0 bases from V and 2 bases from J, leaving 11 bases between. Germline CDR1 MNHEY, CDR2 SVGAGI. The CDR3 loop spans 16 amino acids.

This clone was seen only a few times. The chain carries TRBV7-2 and TRBJ1-2; 8 bases are a match to TRBD1. V shed 5 bases and J 5 bases; nucleotides not matched to a gene: 7. The CDR3 is 14 residues long. CDR1 and CDR2 (germline): SGHTA, FQGNSA. The CDR3 coding sequence is TGTGCCAGCAGCAGCATCAGACAGGGGTATGGCTACACCTTC. Amino acid sequence: CASSSIRQGYGYTF.

V is TRBV27 and J is TRBJ2-1; 10 nucleotides agree with TRBD2. CDR1 MNHEY and CDR2 SMNVEV come from the germline V gene (reference sequence). The CDR3 is made up of 18 amino acids. J lost 4 bases, V lost 3 bases, and 12 bases had no gene match. As DNA, the CDR3 is TGTGCCAGCAGTTTGTATAGCGGGGGGCCCTCCCAATACAATGAGCAGTTCTTC. Amino acid sequence: CASSLYSGGPSQYNEQFF.

V and J are TRBV7-9 and TRBJ1-6; D gene ambiguous. Trimming shortened V by 5 bases and J by 8 bases, and 16 bases separated the two germline ends. This CDR3 is 15 amino acids long. Germline V gene lookup returns CDR1 SEHNR and CDR2 FQNEAQ (reference sequence). CDR3 nucleotide sequence: TGTGCCAGCAGCCCCTTCAACAGCTTCTATTCACCCCTCCACTTT. It translates to CASSPFNSFYSPLHF.

This chain connects TRBV4-3 to TRBJ2-2; TRBD1 might be the D (6 bases). The V gene's germline CDR1 is LGHNA and CDR2 YSLEER. The CDR3 sequence is 14 residues long. Trimming cost V 4 bases and J 3 bases, with 9 bases left between them. The CDR3: CASSRGHYTGELFF. The CDR3 bases are TGCGCCAGCAGCCGGGGACACTACACCGGGGAGCTGTTTTTT.

The chain couples TRBV7-9 to TRBJ2-3; no clear D gene. V was shortened by 1 base and J by 6 bases, with 8 bases between the two germline ends. Germline V gene lookup returns CDR1 SEHNR and CDR2 FQNEAQ (reference sequence). The CDR3 contains 13 residues. The CDR3 sequence: CASSLGATDTQYF. In DNA form, the CDR3 reads TGTGCCAGCAGCTTAGGAGCAACGGATACGCAGTATTTT.

The chain carries TRBV5-1 and TRBJ1-2; D perhaps matches TRBD1 (5 bases). This CDR3 is built from 16 residues. CDR1 is SGHRS and CDR2 is YFSETQ in the germline V gene. V was trimmed by 4 bases and J by 2 bases, leaving 18 bases between them. The CDR3 region is CASSRGEVRGNYGYTF. Written as DNA, the CDR3 is TGCGCCAGCAGCCGTGGGGAGGTTCGGGGGAACTATGGCTACACCTTC.